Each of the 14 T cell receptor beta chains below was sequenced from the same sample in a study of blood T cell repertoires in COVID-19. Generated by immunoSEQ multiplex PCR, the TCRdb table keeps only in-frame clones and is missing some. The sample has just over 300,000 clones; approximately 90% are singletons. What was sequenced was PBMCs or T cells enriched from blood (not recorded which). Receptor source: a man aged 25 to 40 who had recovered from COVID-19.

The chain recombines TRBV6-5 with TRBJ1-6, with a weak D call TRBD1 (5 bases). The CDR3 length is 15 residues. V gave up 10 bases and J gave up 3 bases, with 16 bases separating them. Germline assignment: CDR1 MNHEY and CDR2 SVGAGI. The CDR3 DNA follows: TGTGCCACCTGGACAACCCAGCTCTATAATTCACCCCTCCACTTT. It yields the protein CATWTTQLYNSPLHF.

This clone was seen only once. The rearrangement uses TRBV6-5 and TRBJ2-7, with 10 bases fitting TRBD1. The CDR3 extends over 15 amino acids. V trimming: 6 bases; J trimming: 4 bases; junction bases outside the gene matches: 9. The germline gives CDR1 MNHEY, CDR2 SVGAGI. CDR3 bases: TGTGCCAGCAGACTCCGGGACAGGGGTGATTACGAGCAGTACTTC. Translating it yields CASRLRDRGDYEQYF.

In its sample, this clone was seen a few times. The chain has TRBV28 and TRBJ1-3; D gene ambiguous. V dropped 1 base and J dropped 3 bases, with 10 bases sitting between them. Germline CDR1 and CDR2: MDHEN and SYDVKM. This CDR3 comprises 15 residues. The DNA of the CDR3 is TGTGCCAGCAGTTTATTCCCAGGTATTGGAAACACCATATATTTT. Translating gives CASSLFPGIGNTIYF.

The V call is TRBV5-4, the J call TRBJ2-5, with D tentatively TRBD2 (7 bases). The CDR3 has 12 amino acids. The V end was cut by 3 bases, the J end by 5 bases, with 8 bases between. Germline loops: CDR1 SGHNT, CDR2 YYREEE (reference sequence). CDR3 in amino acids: CASSWGGETQYF. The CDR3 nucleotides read TGTGCCAGCAGCTGGGGGGGCGAGACCCAGTACTTC.

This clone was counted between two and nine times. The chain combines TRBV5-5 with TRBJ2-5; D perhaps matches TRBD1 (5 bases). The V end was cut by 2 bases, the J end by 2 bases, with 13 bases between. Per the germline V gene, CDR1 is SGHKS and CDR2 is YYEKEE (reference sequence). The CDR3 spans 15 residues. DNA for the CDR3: TGTGCCAGCAGCTTACACCCAGGGCGGCAAGAGACCCAGTACTTC. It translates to CASSLHPGRQETQYF.

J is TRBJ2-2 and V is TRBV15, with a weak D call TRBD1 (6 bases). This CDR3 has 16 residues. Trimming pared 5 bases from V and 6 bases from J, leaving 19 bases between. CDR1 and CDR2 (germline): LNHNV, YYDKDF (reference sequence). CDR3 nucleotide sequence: TGTGCCACCAGCCACCGAAGACAGGTACAGCCCGGGGAGCTGTTTTTT. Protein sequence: CATSHRRQVQPGELFF.

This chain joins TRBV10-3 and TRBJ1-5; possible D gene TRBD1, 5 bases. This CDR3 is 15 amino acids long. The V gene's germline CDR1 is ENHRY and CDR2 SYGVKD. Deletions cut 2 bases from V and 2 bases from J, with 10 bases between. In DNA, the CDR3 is TGTGCCATCAGTGAGGGCAGGGTGGGCAATCAGCCCCAGCATTTT. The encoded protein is CAISEGRVGNQPQHF.

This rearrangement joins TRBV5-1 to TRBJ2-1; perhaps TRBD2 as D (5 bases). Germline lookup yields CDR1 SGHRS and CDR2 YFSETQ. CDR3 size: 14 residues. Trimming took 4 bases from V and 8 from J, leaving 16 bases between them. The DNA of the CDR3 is TGCGCCAGCAGCCTAAGGACTGCCCCGTATGAGCAGTTCTTC. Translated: CASSLRTAPYEQFF.

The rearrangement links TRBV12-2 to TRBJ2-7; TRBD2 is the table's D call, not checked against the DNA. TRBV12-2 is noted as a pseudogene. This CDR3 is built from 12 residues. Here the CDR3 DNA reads TGTGCAAGTCGCCGAGAGACTTACGAGCAGTACTTC. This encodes CASRRETYEQYF.

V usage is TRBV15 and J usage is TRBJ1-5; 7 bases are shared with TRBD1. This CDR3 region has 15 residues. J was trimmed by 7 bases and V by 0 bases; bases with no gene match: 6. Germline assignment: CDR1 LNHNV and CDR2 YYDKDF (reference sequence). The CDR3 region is CATSRDSGGRQPQHF. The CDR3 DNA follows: TGTGCCACCAGCAGAGATTCAGGGGGAAGGCAGCCCCAGCATTTT. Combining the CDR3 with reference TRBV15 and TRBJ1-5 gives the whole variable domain DAMVIQNPRYQVTQFGKPVTLSCSQTLNHNVMYWYQQKSSQAPKLLFHYYDKDFNNEADTPDNFQSRRPNTSFCFLDIRSPGLGDTAMYLCATSRDSGGRQPQHFGDGTRLSIL.

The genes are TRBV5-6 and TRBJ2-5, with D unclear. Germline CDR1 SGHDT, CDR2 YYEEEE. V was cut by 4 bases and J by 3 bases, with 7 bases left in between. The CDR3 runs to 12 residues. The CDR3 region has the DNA TGTGCCAGCAGCCAGAACGAAGAGACCCAGTACTTC. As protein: CASSQNEETQYF.

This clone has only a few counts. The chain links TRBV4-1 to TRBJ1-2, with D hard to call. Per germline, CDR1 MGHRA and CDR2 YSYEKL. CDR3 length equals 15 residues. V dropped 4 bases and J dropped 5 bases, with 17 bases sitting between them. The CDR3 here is CASSLTPPGYYGYTF. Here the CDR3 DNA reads TGCGCCAGCAGCCTTACACCCCCGGGATATTATGGCTACACCTTC.

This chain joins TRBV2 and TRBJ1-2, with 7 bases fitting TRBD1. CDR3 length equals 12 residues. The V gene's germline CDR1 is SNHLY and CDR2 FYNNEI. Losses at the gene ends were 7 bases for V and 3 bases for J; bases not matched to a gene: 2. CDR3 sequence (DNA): TGTGCCAGCATCGGACAGGACTATGGCTACACCTTC. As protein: CASIGQDYGYTF.

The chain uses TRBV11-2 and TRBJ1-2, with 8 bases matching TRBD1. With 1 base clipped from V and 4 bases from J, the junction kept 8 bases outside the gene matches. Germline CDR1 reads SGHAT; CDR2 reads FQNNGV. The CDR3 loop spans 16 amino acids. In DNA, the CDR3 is TGTGCCAGCAGCTTAGGTGGGACAGGAAACCTCTATGGCTACACCTTC. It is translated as CASSLGGTGNLYGYTF.